These T cell receptor beta chains were read from a single sample in a study of blood T cell repertoires in COVID-19. The assay was immunoSEQ multiplex PCR, and TCRdb's table has in-frame clones only and misses some. The sample yields fewer than 350,000 clones, more than 80% seen once. Sequencing used PBMCs or T cells enriched from blood (not recorded which). The source of these receptors is a woman in her 30s with acute COVID-19. Each CDR3 is given with its conserved first and last residue.

V gene	J gene	CDR3 protein
TRBV27	TRBJ2-1	CASSQRAGRSYNEQFF
TRBV7-8	TRBJ2-5	CASSLAQREGRKTQYF
TRBV29-1	TRBJ1-2	CSARTGLYYGYTF
TRBV7-8	TRBJ2-7	CASSLTSGSSYEQYF
TRBV24-1	TRBJ2-3	CATSLLPPGGGTDTQYF
TRBV28	TRBJ2-3	CASSPASGRADTQYF
TRBV3-1/TRBV3-2	TRBJ2-5	CASSQATGTRETQYF
TRBV7-3	TRBJ1-1	CASRQAPSTEAFF
TRBV5-5	TRBJ1-6	CASSSDGWGGSPLHF
TRBV6-2/TRBV6-3	TRBJ1-5	CASSYPGQPQHF
TRBV12-1	TRBJ1-6	CASSFGSGKYSPLHF
TRBV20-1	TRBJ2-3	CSASSLVGLAGVTDTQYF
TRBV28	TRBJ1-4	CASSSRGTGATNEKLFF
TRBV12-5	TRBJ2-3	CASGPGQPGHGKYF
TRBV29-1	TRBJ2-2	CSVAGNTGELFF
TRBV24-1	TRBJ2-3	CATSDGQGANTDTQYF
TRBV27	TRBJ2-1	CASSGPALLAGEYNEQFF
TRBV6-1	TRBJ2-2	CASSEQGNTGELFF
TRBV6-4	TRBJ2-5	CASSDVRGETQYF
TRBV14	TRBJ2-2	CASSLTVAGELFF
TRBV27	TRBJ1-4	CASSATSGTYLEKLFF
TRBV27	TRBJ2-7	CASSYGPGGRLYEQYF
TRBV6-5	TRBJ1-3	CASSRTGDGNTIYF
TRBV2	TRBJ2-1	CASRPTGIDYNEQFF
TRBV7-6	TRBJ2-2	CASSPLAGVDTGELFF
TRBV19	TRBJ2-3	CASSIYFSTGDTDTQYF
TRBV29-1	TRBJ2-7	CSVRSIDKYEQYF
TRBV5-4	TRBJ2-5	CASSLQGQETQYF
TRBV28	TRBJ2-7	CASSAILLPPYEQYF
TRBV30	TRBJ2-2	CAWSATIGDRGRSDTGELFF
TRBV7-8	TRBJ1-2	CASSLRPEESYGYTF
TRBV6-2/TRBV6-3	TRBJ2-1	CASSYATSGRNEQFF
TRBV28	TRBJ1-5	CASGRMGGMIGRSNQPQHF
TRBV28	TRBJ1-5	CASTTVGGRQPQHF
TRBV6-5	TRBJ2-2	CASSFRGATGELFF
TRBV28	TRBJ1-5	CASSGTGGRSSQPQHF
TRBV19	TRBJ2-3	CASSMVSGGSTDTQYF
TRBV28	TRBJ2-7	CASSPKNRDRGLGREQYF
TRBV28	TRBJ2-5	CASSLWEIQGVKYQETQYF
TRBV7-9	TRBJ1-2	CASSLAWDRGTGYGYTF
TRBV7-3	TRBJ2-3	CASSLTGVYTDTQYF
TRBV5-1	TRBJ1-6	CASSLMGEDNSPLHF
TRBV9	TRBJ2-1	CASSVGRDRDLDEGTMGTDEQFF
TRBV11-3	TRBJ2-7	CASSLDGQGARGEQYF
TRBV4-2	TRBJ2-3	CASSQLGSGTDTQYF